Each of the 22 T cell receptor beta chains below was sequenced from the same sample in a study of cytotoxic CD8 clonotypes in ibrutinib-treated CLL (dated by TCRdb to the early 2020s). Libraries were prepared through the immunoSEQ multiplex PCR assay. TCRdb limited this immuneACCESS table to in-frame rearrangements with V and J called. A share of clones is missing; checked studies link under half to unresolved V genes, and the rest is unexplained. The sample table holds roughly 36,000 clones, of which around 70% were seen once. The ten largest clones capture about a quarter of the sample. The sequences come from PBMCs, collected before ibrutinib treatment. These receptors were taken from a human donor with chronic lymphocytic leukemia.

J is TRBJ2-7 and V is TRBV18; TRBD1 matches 7 bases. CDR3 length: 15 residues. Germline loops: CDR1 KGHSH, CDR2 LQKENI. Trimming removed 0 bases from V and 12 bases from J; junction bases left unmatched: 14. Here the CDR3 reads CASSPPPTGADALYF. The CDR3 DNA is TGTGCCAGCTCACCACCCCCCACAGGGGCTGACGCGCTGTACTTC.

This rearrangement joins TRBV9 to TRBJ1-6; 7 nucleotides match TRBD1. The V gene end was trimmed by 4 bases and the J gene end by 8 bases; junction bases not matched to a gene: 6. The V gene's germline CDR1 is SGDLS and CDR2 YYNGEE. This CDR3 is 14 amino acids long. For the CDR3, the DNA is TGTGCCAGCAGCTTCCGGGACAGATATTCACCCCTCCACTTT. Amino acid sequence: CASSFRDRYSPLHF.

The chain uses TRBV28 and TRBJ1-4, with 7 bases that match TRBD1. Germline trimming cut 6 bases from V and 4 bases from J; bases unmatched to any gene: 8. The CDR3 is 15 residues long. Germline V gene sequence: CDR1 MDHEN, CDR2 SYDVKM. The DNA of the CDR3 is TGTGCCAGCAGCCAGTGGGACAGAATTAATGAAAAACTGTTTTTT. This gives the protein CASSQWDRINEKLFF. The full variable domain, completed using reference TRBV28 and TRBJ1-4, is DVKVTQSSRYLVKRTGEKVFLECVQDMDHENMFWYRQDPGLGLRLIYFSYDVKMKEKGDIPEGYSVSREKKERFSLILESASTNQTSMYLCASSQWDRINEKLFFGSGTQLSVL.

This clone turned up a few times. The gene calls are TRBV5-1 and TRBJ2-7, with 12 bases fitting TRBD2. The trim removed 4 bases at V and 4 bases at J, leaving 3 bases unmatched. The CDR3 runs to 14 residues. Looked up from germline, CDR1 is SGHRS and CDR2 is YFSETQ. The CDR3 coding sequence is TGCGCCAGCAGCACAGGACTAGCGGGGTACGAGCAGTACTTC. Protein: CASSTGLAGYEQYF.

The chain uses TRBV4-3 and TRBJ2-7, with D perhaps being TRBD1 or TRBD2 (5 bases each). Per germline, CDR1 LGHNA and CDR2 YSLEER. CDR3 length: 15 residues. V gave up 1 base and J gave up 7 bases, with 17 bases separating them. The CDR3 is CASSQAEGTWEEQYF. CDR3 sequence (DNA): TGCGCCAGCAGCCAAGCTGAGGGGACCTGGGAGGAGCAGTACTTC.

The rearrangement joins TRBV27 to TRBJ2-6, with 8 bases identical to TRBD1. Germline V gene data show CDR1 as MNHEY and CDR2 as SMNVEV (reference sequence). J lost 3 bases, V lost 5 bases, and 9 bases had no gene match. This CDR3 contains 17 residues. CDR3 sequence reads: CASSTQGAWYGANVLTF. CDR3 nucleotide sequence: TGTGCCAGCAGTACGCAGGGGGCCTGGTATGGGGCCAACGTCCTGACTTTC. The variable domain in full, completed from reference TRBV27 and TRBJ2-6, reads EAQVTQNPRYLITVTGKKLTVTCSQNMNHEYMSWYRQDPGLGLRQIYYSMNVEVTDKGDVPEGYKVSRKEKRNFPLILESPSPNQTSLYFCASSTQGAWYGANVLTFGAGSRLTVL.

The rearrangement uses TRBV18 and TRBJ1-3; D remains unclear. Trimming took off 3 bases at V and 2 bases at J, with 8 bases between the two ends. The CDR3 spans 14 residues. Per the germline V gene, CDR1 is KGHSH and CDR2 is LQKENI. The CDR3 nucleotides read TGTGCCAGCTCACCGAGCCAAGCTGGAAACACCATATATTTT. Translation: CASSPSQAGNTIYF.

The rearrangement links TRBV7-9 to TRBJ2-5; the D is unclear. The germline gives CDR1 SEHNR, CDR2 FQNEAQ (reference sequence). The V gene lost 2 bases and the J gene lost 5 bases, with 6 bases spanning the gap. This CDR3 contains 12 residues. The CDR3 DNA follows: TGTGCCAGCAGCTTAAATGGGGAGACCCAGTACTTC. Translation: CASSLNGETQYF. Based on the CDR3 plus reference TRBV7-9 and TRBJ2-5, the full variable domain is DTGVSQNPRHKITKRGQNVTFRCDPISEHNRLYWYRQTLGQGPEFLTYFQNEAQLEKSRLLSDRFSAERPKGSFSTLEIQRTEQGDSAMYLCASSLNGETQYFGPGTRLLVL.

This chain uses TRBV7-2 with TRBJ2-7, with no clear D. CDR3 length equals 15 residues. Germline CDR1 SGHTA, CDR2 FQGNSA. Trimming took 2 bases from V and 3 from J, leaving 14 bases between them. The CDR3 is CASSLTVQPNYEQYF. CDR3 in DNA: TGTGCCAGCAGCTTAACTGTGCAACCTAACTACGAGCAGTACTTC.

This chain connects TRBV12-5 to TRBJ2-3; D ambiguous. Per germline, CDR1 LGHNT and CDR2 FRNRAP. This CDR3 contains 17 residues. Trimming took 0 bases from V and 0 from J, leaving 13 bases between them. The CDR3 nucleotides read TGTGCTAGTGGTTTGGTACCAACTGCGCAAAGCACAGATACGCAGTATTTT. As protein: CASGLVPTAQSTDTQYF.

This clone was found a few times. The chain combines TRBV19 with TRBJ2-3; the D gene is possibly TRBD1 (6 bases). Trimming stripped 7 bases from V and 6 bases from J, with 14 bases between. Germline V gives CDR1 LNHDA, CDR2 SQIVND (reference sequence). The CDR3 is made up of 13 amino acids. CDR3 region: CASTVTRGDTQYF. In DNA form, the CDR3 reads TGTGCCAGTACCGTAACGAGGGGGGATACGCAGTATTTT.

The chain links TRBV6-1 to TRBJ1-1, with D possibly matching TRBD1 (5 bases). This CDR3 contains 13 residues. CDR1 is MNHNS, CDR2 SASEGT, per germline. V lost 6 bases and J lost 4, with 12 bases in between. The CDR3 protein is CASSKGELTEAFF. Here the CDR3 DNA reads TGTGCCAGCAGCAAAGGGGAGCTCACTGAAGCTTTCTTT.

The chain carries TRBV27 and TRBJ2-7; 8 bases are a match to TRBD1. CDR1 and CDR2 from the germline V gene are MNHEY and SMNVEV (reference sequence). The V gene end was trimmed by 3 bases and the J gene end by 3 bases; junction bases not matched to a gene: 7. The CDR3 runs to 15 residues. CDR3 region: CASSFQGAIGYEQYF. CDR3 nucleotides: TGTGCCAGCAGTTTTCAGGGGGCTATCGGCTACGAGCAGTACTTC.

In its sample, this clone was seen a few times. This sequence joins TRBV19 and TRBJ1-5; tentatively, D is TRBD1 (5 bases). V was trimmed by 4 bases and J by 2 bases, leaving 15 bases between them. CDR3 length: 16 amino acids. Looked up from germline, CDR1 is LNHDA and CDR2 is SQIVND (reference sequence). The CDR3 sequence is CASSTPQVTGNQPQHF. The CDR3 nucleotides read TGTGCCAGTAGTACCCCACAGGTGACGGGCAATCAGCCCCAGCATTTT. Drawing the rest from reference TRBV19 and TRBJ1-5, the complete variable domain is DGGITQSPKYLFRKEGQNVTLSCEQNLNHDAMYWYRQDPGQGLRLIYYSQIVNDFQKGDIAEGYSVSREKKESFPLTVTSAQKNPTAFYLCASSTPQVTGNQPQHFGDGTRLSIL.

The chain is built from TRBV13 and TRBJ1-2; D unresolved. The CDR3 totals 13 residues. Germline loops: CDR1 PRHDT, CDR2 FYEKMQ (reference sequence). V shed 3 bases and J shed 4 bases, with 9 bases lying between them. The CDR3 is CASSFGRFYGYTF. CDR3 nucleotides: TGTGCCAGCAGCTTTGGGAGGTTCTATGGCTACACCTTC.

The rearrangement uses TRBV27 and TRBJ2-2; the D gene is possibly TRBD2 (6 bases). Germline CDR1 MNHEY, CDR2 SMNVEV (reference sequence). CDR3 length: 11 amino acids. The ends were cut back, 7 bases at V and 6 bases at J, with 6 bases in the middle. The CDR3: CASTGAGELFF. The CDR3, as DNA: TGTGCCAGCACGGGGGCCGGGGAGCTGTTTTTT.

There are a few counts of this clone. This chain joins TRBV28 and TRBJ1-6; D may be TRBD1 (6 bases). V lost 6 bases and J 1 base, leaving 10 bases between the germline ends. Germline V gene sequence: CDR1 MDHEN, CDR2 SYDVKM. The CDR3 has 15 residues. The CDR3 bases are TGTGCCAGCAGAACCAGGGGTTCCTATAATTCACCCCTCCACTTT. Its protein product is CASRTRGSYNSPLHF.

The gene calls are TRBV5-1 and TRBJ1-4, with a tentative D call TRBD1 (5 bases). Trimming left V 1 base short and J 13 bases short, with 14 bases between. CDR1 and CDR2 from the germline V gene are SGHRS and YFSETQ. CDR3 length equals 13 residues. The CDR3 DNA reads TGCGCCAGCAGCTTGTATGCGCAGGGAGGACTGTTTTTT. Translated: CASSLYAQGGLFF.

This chain links TRBV6-1 with TRBJ1-1; D not resolved. The CDR3 spans 14 residues. Trimming removed 2 bases at V and 2 bases at J, with 9 bases between. CDR1 MNHNS and CDR2 SASEGT come from the germline V gene. The DNA for the CDR3 is TGTGCCAGCAGTGAACTGGCGTTCAACACTGAAGCTTTCTTT. Encoded protein: CASSELAFNTEAFF.

The gene calls are TRBV28 and TRBJ2-7; maybe TRBD1 (6 bases). CDR1 and CDR2 (germline): MDHEN, SYDVKM. The CDR3 totals 13 residues. V was clipped by 3 bases and J by 6 bases, with 12 bases between them. Here the CDR3 reads CASSFQGRGEQYF. The CDR3 DNA reads as TGTGCCAGCAGTTTCCAGGGGCGAGGCGAGCAGTACTTC.

The V and J genes are TRBV2 and TRBJ2-2; D is undetermined. The CDR3 is 12 amino acids. V gave up 3 bases and J gave up 5 bases, with 4 bases separating them. From germline, CDR1 is SNHLY and CDR2 FYNNEI. The CDR3 DNA is TGTGCCAGCAGTGAGGGGACCGGGGAGCTGTTTTTT. The encoded protein is CASSEGTGELFF.

V and J are TRBV28 and TRBJ2-7; D gene uncertain. Trimming stripped 6 bases from V and 5 bases from J, with 14 bases between. The CDR3 loop spans 13 amino acids. Per germline, CDR1 MDHEN and CDR2 SYDVKM. The CDR3 is CASSLGRAHEQYF. DNA of the CDR3: TGTGCCAGCAGCCTCGGAAGGGCCCACGAGCAGTACTTC.